The 17 T cell receptor beta chains given below trace back to one sample, sequenced in a study of blood T cell repertoires in COVID-19 (dated by TCRdb to 2020 to 2022). Library preparation employed the immunoSEQ multiplex PCR assay. TCRdb provides this immuneACCESS table in a form limited to in-frame rearrangements. Some clones are lacking; in checked studies, under half of them reflect an unresolved V gene, and why the rest are absent is not known. This sample gives approximately 110,000 clones in total; around 80% of them show up just once. 20% to 25% of the sample is held by the ten biggest clonotypes. Sequenced sample: peripheral blood. Every receptor here comes from an older man with active or convalescent COVID-19.

The rearrangement links TRBV7-6 to TRBJ2-7; possibly TRBD2 for D (6 bases). Germline CDR1 SGHVS, CDR2 FNYEAQ. Trimming cost V 1 base and J 4 bases, with 20 bases left between them. The CDR3 spans 17 residues. The CDR3 bases are TGTGCCAGCAGCTTAGGCCCCGCTTCATCGGGGACTTACGAGCAGTACTTC. It codes for CASSLGPASSGTYEQYF.

This chain uses TRBV28 with TRBJ2-1, with TRBD2 identical over 10 bases. Germline V gene lookup returns CDR1 MDHEN and CDR2 SYDVKM. V trimming: 11 bases; J trimming: 8 bases; junction bases outside the gene matches: 15. There are 15 residues in the CDR3. The CDR3 nucleotides read TGTGCCTTCCCGAGAGTATGGACTAGCGGCGATGAGCAGTTCTTC. Encoded protein: CAFPRVWTSGDEQFF.

This clone was found a few times. The rearrangement links TRBV5-1 to TRBJ2-3, with D unclear. The germline V gene encodes CDR1 SGHRS and CDR2 YFSETQ. The CDR3 sequence is 11 residues long. The V end was cut by 2 bases, the J end by 5 bases, with 3 bases between. CDR3 protein: CASSLQDTQYF. DNA for the CDR3: TGCGCCAGCAGCTTACAAGATACGCAGTATTTT.

The chain uses TRBV19 and TRBJ1-5; 10 positions agree with TRBD1. The CDR3 extends over 14 amino acids. Per the germline V gene, CDR1 is LNHDA and CDR2 is SQIVND (reference sequence). J was trimmed by 7 bases and V by 7 bases; bases with no gene match: 7. The CDR3 DNA reads TGTGCCAGTACCGCGACAGGGGGCAGACAGCCCCAGCATTTT. Residues: CASTATGGRQPQHF.

J is TRBJ1-4 and V is TRBV5-6, with unresolved D. This CDR3 is 14 amino acids long. Germline assignment: CDR1 SGHDT and CDR2 YYEEEE. V lost 1 base to trimming and J lost 5 bases, with 9 bases between them. CDR3 sequence reads: CASSLRGINEKLFF. In nucleotides, the CDR3 is TGTGCCAGCAGCTTGAGAGGGATAAATGAAAAACTGTTTTTT.

This clone was seen ten or more times. The chain uses TRBV24-1 and TRBJ2-1, with 8 bases aligning to TRBD2. Losses at the gene ends were 2 bases for V and 0 bases for J; bases not matched to a gene: 11. Germline CDR1 KGHDR, CDR2 SFDVKD. The CDR3 has 19 residues. The CDR3 protein is CATSDSDLAGPSSYNEQFF. The CDR3 nucleotides read TGTGCCACCAGTGATTCGGATCTAGCGGGCCCGAGCTCCTACAATGAGCAGTTCTTC.

The chain uses TRBV24-1 and TRBJ2-3; the D is unclear. Per germline, CDR1 KGHDR and CDR2 SFDVKD. Trimming left V 3 bases short and J 4 bases short, with 4 bases between. This CDR3 is built from 12 residues. CDR3 nucleotide sequence: TGTGCCACCAGTGATCATCCAGATACGCAGTATTTT. Amino acid sequence: CATSDHPDTQYF.

The gene calls are TRBV7-9 and TRBJ2-7, with 7 nucleotides matching TRBD1. The CDR3 extends over 15 amino acids. CDR1 is SEHNR, CDR2 FQNEAQ, per germline (reference sequence). V dropped 6 bases and J dropped 11; count of bases not matched to a gene: 19. Here the CDR3 DNA reads TGTGCCAGCAGGCCTTTGCCTTTCCCGACAGGGCCCAAGTACTTC. The encoded protein is CASRPLPFPTGPKYF.

This chain links TRBV28 with TRBJ2-3; D ambiguous. CDR3 length: 12 amino acids. CDR1 and CDR2 (germline): MDHEN, SYDVKM. The germline V and J ends were trimmed by 3 bases and 3 bases, with 4 bases remaining between them. For the CDR3, the DNA is TGTGCCAGCAGTTTCGAGACAGATACGCAGTATTTT. Encoded protein: CASSFETDTQYF.

The V gene is TRBV5-6, the J gene TRBJ1-1, with TRBD1 matching over 8 bases. The V gene's germline CDR1 is SGHDT and CDR2 YYEEEE. Trimming at V came to 6 bases and at J to 0 bases, leaving 16 bases not matched to a gene. This CDR3 is 18 amino acids long. CDR3 amino acids: CASKKLHGTGSVNTEAFF. DNA for the CDR3: TGTGCCAGCAAAAAACTCCATGGGACAGGTAGTGTGAACACTGAAGCTTTCTTT.

Ten or more counts support this clone. The J gene is TRBJ1-2, the V gene TRBV5-1; possibly TRBD1 for D (5 bases). The V end lost 5 bases, the J end lost 3 bases, and 17 bases lay between the germline ends. The germline V gene encodes CDR1 SGHRS and CDR2 YFSETQ. The CDR3 has 15 amino acids. The CDR3: CASRPTYRNYYGYTF. The CDR3 bases are TGCGCCAGCAGGCCTACGTACAGGAATTACTATGGCTACACCTTC.

This clone was observed a handful of times. The chain combines TRBV5-1 with TRBJ1-2; TRBD1 is a possible D gene (6 bases). The CDR3 loop spans 16 amino acids. CDR1 SGHRS and CDR2 YFSETQ come from the germline V gene. Trimming cost V 7 bases and J 0 bases, with 19 bases left between them. CDR3: CASRSGVAFANYGYTF. The CDR3 nucleotides read TGCGCCAGCCGGTCAGGGGTCGCCTTTGCTAACTATGGCTACACCTTC.

The chain has TRBV10-2 and TRBJ2-3; D uncertain. V lost 7 bases and J lost 1, with 12 bases in between. The CDR3 has 14 amino acids. Germline V gives CDR1 WSHSY, CDR2 SAAADI. For the CDR3, the DNA is TGCGCCAGCACTGGTGGAAGCGGCACAGATACGCAGTATTTT. Protein product: CASTGGSGTDTQYF.

The genes are TRBV3-1 (or the pseudogene TRBV3-2) and TRBJ1-5, with D unresolved. The V end lost 4 bases, the J end lost 4 bases, and 8 bases lay between the germline ends. The CDR3 runs to 13 residues. The germline gives CDR1 LGHDT, CDR2 YNNKEL (reference sequence). For the CDR3, the DNA is TGTGCCAGCAGCCTACAGCGGAATCAGCCCCAGCATTTT. This sequence encodes CASSLQRNQPQHF.

The CDR3, as DNA: TGCAGCGTTTCCGACAGGGGAGGTAATGAAAAACTGTTTTTT. Amino acids: CSVSDRGGNEKLFF. The chain recombines TRBV29-1 with TRBJ1-4, with TRBD1 matching over 8 bases. V shed 5 bases and J 4 bases; nucleotides not matched to a gene: 6. Germline CDR1 SQVTM, CDR2 ANQGSEA. This CDR3 is 14 amino acids long.

The chain is built from TRBV15 and TRBJ2-7, with 9 bases matching TRBD1. The CDR3 is made up of 16 amino acids. The V and J ends lost 1 base and 1 base, in that order; junction bases with no gene match: 5. Germline loops: CDR1 LNHNV, CDR2 YYDKDF (reference sequence). CDR3 nucleotides: TGTGCCACCAGCAGAGCCGGACAGGGGCGATCCTACGAGCAGTACTTC. It specifies CATSRAGQGRSYEQYF.

CDR3 amino acids: CASSQESQGSEKLFF. DNA of the CDR3: TGTGCCAGCAGCCAAGAGTCACAGGGAAGCGAAAAACTGTTTTTT. The chain employs TRBV3-1 (or the pseudogene TRBV3-2) and TRBJ1-4; the D gene is possibly TRBD1 (6 bases). Trimming left V 0 bases short and J 8 bases short, with 13 bases between. The CDR3 runs to 15 residues. Germline V gene data show CDR1 as LGHDT and CDR2 as YNNKEL (reference sequence).